This T cell receptor beta chain is drawn from a study of response to subunit inactivated influenza vaccine. Findings of the study overall: Authors suggested few new T cells are recruited by each seasonal influenza vaccination.

This clonotype was recorded a few times. The antigen remains undetermined. The trim removed 6 bases at V and 2 bases at J, leaving 13 bases unmatched. The length of the CDR3 is 17 residues. Germline values: CDR1 DFQATT, CDR2 SNEGSKA (reference sequence). TCRdb processed the RT-PCR reads anew with MiXCR; each CDR3 protein has one entry. In the table there are hundreds of thousands of distinct CDR3 sequences, under 9% of which are singletons. The chain carries TRBV20-1 and TRBJ1-5; 10 nucleotides line up with TRBD1. The sequence derives from a man aged 50 to 69 who received an inactivated influenza vaccine. The starting material was PBMCs from blood, obtained roughly 24 months after vaccination. CDR3 bases: TGCAGTGCGCATTCACTTCCCGGGACAGGGGGCAATCAGCCCCAGCATTTT. Residues: CSAHSLPGTGGNQPQHF.